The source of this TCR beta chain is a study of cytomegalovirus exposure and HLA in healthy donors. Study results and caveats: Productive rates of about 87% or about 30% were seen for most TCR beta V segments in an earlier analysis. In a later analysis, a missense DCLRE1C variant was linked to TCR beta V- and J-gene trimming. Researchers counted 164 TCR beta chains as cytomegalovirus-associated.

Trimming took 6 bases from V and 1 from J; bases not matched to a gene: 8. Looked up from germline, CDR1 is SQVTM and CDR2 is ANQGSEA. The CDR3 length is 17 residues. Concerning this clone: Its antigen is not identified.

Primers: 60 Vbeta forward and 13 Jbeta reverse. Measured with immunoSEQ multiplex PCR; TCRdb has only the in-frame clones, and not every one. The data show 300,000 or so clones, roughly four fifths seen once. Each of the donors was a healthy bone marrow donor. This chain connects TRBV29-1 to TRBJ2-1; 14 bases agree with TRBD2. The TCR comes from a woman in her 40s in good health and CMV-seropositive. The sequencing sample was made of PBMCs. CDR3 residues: CSVDGLAGGGSYNEQFF. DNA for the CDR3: TGCAGCGTGGATGGACTAGCGGGAGGCGGATCCTACAATGAGCAGTTCTTC.